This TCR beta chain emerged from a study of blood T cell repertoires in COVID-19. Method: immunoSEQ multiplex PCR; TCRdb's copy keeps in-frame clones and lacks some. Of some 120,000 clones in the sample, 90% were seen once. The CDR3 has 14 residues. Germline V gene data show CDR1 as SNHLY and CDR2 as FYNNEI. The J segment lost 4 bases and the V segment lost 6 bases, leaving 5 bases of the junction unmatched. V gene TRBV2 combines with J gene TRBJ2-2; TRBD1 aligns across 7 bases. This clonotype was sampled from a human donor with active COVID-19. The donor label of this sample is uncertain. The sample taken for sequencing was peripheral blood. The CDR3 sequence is CASREQGPTGELFF. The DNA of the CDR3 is TGTGCCAGCAGGGAACAGGGGCCCACCGGGGAGCTGTTTTTT.